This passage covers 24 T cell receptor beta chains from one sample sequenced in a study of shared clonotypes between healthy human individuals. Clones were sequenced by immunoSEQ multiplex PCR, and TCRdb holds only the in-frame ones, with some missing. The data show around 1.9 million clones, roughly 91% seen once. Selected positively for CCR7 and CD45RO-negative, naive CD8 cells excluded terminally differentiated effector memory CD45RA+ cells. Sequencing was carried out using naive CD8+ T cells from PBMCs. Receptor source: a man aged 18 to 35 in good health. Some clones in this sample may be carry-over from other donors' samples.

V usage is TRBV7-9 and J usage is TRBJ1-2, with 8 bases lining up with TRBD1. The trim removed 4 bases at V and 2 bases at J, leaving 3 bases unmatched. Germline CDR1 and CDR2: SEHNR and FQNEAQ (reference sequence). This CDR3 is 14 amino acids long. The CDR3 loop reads CASSSTGENYGYTF. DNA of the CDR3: TGTGCCAGCAGCTCGACAGGGGAAAACTATGGCTACACCTTC. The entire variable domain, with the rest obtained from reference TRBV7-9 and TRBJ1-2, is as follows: DTGVSQNPRHKITKRGQNVTFRCDPISEHNRLYWYRQTLGQGPEFLTYFQNEAQLEKSRLLSDRFSAERPKGSFSTLEIQRTEQGDSAMYLCASSSTGENYGYTFGSGTRLTVV.

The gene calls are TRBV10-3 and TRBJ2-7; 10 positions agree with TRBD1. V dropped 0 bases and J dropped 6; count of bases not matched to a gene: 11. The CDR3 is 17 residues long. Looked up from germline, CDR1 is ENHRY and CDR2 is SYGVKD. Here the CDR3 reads CAISESKRGTGDFEQYF. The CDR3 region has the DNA TGTGCCATCAGTGAGTCGAAGAGGGGGACAGGGGATTTCGAGCAGTACTTC.

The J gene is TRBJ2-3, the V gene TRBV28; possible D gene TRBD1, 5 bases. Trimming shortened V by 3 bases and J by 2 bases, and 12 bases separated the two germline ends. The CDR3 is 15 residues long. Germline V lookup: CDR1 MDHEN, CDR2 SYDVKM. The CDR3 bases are TGTGCCAGCAGTTTCCCCGGACACCCCACAGATACGCAGTATTTT. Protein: CASSFPGHPTDTQYF.

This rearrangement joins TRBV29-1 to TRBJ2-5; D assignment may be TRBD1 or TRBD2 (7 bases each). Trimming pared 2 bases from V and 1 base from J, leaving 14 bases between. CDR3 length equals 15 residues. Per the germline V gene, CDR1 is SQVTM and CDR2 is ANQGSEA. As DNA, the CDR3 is TGCAGCGTTGAAAGGAGCGGGACAGCCCAAGAGACCCAGTACTTC. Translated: CSVERSGTAQETQYF.

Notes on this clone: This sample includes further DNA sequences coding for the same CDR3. CDR3 loop: CASSGSGDSYEQYF. CDR3 DNA sequence: TGTGCCAGCAGCGGTAGCGGGGACTCCTACGAGCAGTACTTC. The chain employs TRBV9 and TRBJ2-7, with 8 bases lining up with TRBD2. V was clipped by 3 bases and J by 0 bases; unmatched bases: 2. CDR1 and CDR2 from the germline V gene are SGDLS and YYNGEE. The CDR3 has 14 amino acids. The full variable domain, its missing parts supplied by reference TRBV9 and TRBJ2-7, is DSGVTQTPKHLITATGQRVTLRCSPRSGDLSVYWYQQSLDQGLQFLIQYYNGEERAKGNILERFSAQQFPDLHSELNLSSLELGDSALYFCASSGSGDSYEQYFGPGTRLTVT.

The CDR3 loop reads CASSPTSGLEQYF. CDR3 coding DNA: TGTGCCAGCAGCCCCACCTCAGGTCTCGAGCAGTACTTC. The rearrangement joins TRBV11-3 to TRBJ2-7, with D unclear. In germline, CDR1 is SGHNT, CDR2 YENEEA. The CDR3 runs 13 residues. V was pared by 5 bases and J by 6 bases, with 14 bases between.

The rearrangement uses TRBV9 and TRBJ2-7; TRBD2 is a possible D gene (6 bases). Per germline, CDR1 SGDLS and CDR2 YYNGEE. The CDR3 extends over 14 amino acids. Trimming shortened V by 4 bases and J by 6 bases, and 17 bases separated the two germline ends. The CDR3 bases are TGTGCCAGCAGCTCCGGGACTCTCGGCCCCGAGCAGTACTTC. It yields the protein CASSSGTLGPEQYF.

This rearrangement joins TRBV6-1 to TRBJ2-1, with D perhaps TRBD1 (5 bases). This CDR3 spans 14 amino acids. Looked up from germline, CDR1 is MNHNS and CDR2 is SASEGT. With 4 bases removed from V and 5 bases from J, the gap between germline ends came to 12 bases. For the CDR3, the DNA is TGTGCCAGCAGTGCCAGGGTGGGAAACAATGAGCAGTTCTTC. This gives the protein CASSARVGNNEQFF.

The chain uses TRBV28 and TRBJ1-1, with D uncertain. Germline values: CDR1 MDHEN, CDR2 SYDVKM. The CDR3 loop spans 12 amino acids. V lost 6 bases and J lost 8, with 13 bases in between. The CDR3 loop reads CASRERGVEAFF. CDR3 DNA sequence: TGTGCCAGCAGGGAGAGAGGTGTAGAAGCTTTCTTT.

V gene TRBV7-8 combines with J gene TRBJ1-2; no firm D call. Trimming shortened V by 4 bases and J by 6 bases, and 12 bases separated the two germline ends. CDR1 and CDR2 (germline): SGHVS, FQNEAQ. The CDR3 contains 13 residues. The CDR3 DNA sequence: TGTGCCAGCAGCTCCGAATATCATGATGGCTACACCTTC. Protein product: CASSSEYHDGYTF.

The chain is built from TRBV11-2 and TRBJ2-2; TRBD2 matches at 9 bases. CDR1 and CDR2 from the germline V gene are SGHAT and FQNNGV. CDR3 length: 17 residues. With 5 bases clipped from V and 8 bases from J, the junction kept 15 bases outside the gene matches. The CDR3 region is CASSPDLAGPGRGELFF. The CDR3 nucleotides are TGTGCCAGCAGCCCCGACCTAGCGGGACCCGGTAGAGGGGAGCTGTTTTTT.

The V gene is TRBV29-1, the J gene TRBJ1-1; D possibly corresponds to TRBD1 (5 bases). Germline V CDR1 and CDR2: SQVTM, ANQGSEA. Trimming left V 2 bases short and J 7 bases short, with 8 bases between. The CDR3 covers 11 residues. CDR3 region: CSVEQGGEAFF. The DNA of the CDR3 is TGCAGCGTTGAACAGGGAGGTGAAGCTTTCTTT.

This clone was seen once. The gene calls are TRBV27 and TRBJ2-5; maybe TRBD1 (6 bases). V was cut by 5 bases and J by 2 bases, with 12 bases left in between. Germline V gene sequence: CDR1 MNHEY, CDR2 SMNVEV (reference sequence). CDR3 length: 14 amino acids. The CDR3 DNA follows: TGTGCCAGCAGTCCGACAGGTCTACAAGAGACCCAGTACTTC. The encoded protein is CASSPTGLQETQYF.

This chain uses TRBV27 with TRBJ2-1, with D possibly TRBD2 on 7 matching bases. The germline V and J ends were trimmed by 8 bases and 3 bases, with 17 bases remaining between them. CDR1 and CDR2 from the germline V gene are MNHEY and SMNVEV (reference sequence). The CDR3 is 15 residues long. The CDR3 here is CASGRGGLFYNEQFF. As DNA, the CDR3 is TGTGCCAGCGGAAGGGGGGGACTATTCTACAATGAGCAGTTCTTC.

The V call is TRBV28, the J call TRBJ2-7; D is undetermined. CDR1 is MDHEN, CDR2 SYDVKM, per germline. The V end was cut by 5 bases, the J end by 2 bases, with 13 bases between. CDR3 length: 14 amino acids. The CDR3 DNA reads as TGTGCCAGCAGTGTTAGCAGATTTACCTACGAGCAGTACTTC. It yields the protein CASSVSRFTYEQYF.

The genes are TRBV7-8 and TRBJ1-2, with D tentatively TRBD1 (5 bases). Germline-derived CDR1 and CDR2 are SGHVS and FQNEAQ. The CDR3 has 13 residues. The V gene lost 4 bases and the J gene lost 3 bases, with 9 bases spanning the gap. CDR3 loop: CASSSGTDYGYTF. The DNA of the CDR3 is TGTGCCAGCAGCTCCGGGACGGACTATGGCTACACCTTC.

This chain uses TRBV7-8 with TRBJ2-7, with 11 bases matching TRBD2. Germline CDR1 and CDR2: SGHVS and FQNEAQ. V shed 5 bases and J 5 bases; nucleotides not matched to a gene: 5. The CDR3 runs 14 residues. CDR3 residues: CASSPTSGIDEQYF. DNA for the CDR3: TGTGCCAGCAGCCCGACTAGCGGGATCGACGAGCAGTACTTC.

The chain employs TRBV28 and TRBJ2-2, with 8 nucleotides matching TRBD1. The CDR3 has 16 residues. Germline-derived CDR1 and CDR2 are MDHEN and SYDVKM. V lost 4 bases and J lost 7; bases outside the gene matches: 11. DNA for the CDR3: TGTGCCAGCAGTTCGGATACCGGGACAGGACACGGGGAGCTGTTTTTT. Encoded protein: CASSSDTGTGHGELFF. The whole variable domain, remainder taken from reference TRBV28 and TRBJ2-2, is DVKVTQSSRYLVKRTGEKVFLECVQDMDHENMFWYRQDPGLGLRLIYFSYDVKMKEKGDIPEGYSVSREKKERFSLILESASTNQTSMYLCASSSDTGTGHGELFFGEGSRLTVL.

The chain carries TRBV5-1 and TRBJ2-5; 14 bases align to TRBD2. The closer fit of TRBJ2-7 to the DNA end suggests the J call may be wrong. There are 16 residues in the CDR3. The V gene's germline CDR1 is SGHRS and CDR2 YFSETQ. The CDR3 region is CASSPGRLAGGSEQYF. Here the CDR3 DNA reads TGCGCCAGCAGCCCCGGTAGACTAGCGGGAGGGTCCGAGCAGTACTTC.

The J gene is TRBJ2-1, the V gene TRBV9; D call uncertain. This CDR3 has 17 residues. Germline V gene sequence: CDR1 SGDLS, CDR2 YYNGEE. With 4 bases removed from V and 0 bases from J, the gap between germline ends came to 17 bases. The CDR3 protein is CASSHSVFYSSYNEQFF. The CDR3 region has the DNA TGTGCCAGCAGCCACTCCGTTTTTTATAGCTCCTACAATGAGCAGTTCTTC.

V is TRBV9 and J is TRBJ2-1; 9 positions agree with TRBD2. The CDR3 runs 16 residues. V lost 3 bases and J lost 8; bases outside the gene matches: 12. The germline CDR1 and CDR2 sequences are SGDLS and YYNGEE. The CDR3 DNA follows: TGTGCCAGCAGCGCTATAGCGGGAGCCCCAAAGTATGAGCAGTTCTTC. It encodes CASSAIAGAPKYEQFF.

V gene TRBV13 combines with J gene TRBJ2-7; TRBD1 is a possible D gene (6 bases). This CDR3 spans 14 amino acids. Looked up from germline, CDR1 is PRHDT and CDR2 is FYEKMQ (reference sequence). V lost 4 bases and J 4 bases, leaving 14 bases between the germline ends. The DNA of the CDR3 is TGTGCCAGCAGCTCGAGGACAGAAGCGTACGAGCAGTACTTC. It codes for CASSSRTEAYEQYF.

The DNA of the CDR3 is TGCAGCGCCATGACAGCCCCAACTAATGAAAAACTGTTTTTT. This encodes CSAMTAPTNEKLFF. V and J are TRBV29-1 and TRBJ1-4; D may be TRBD1 (5 bases). V was cut by 7 bases and J by 0 bases, with 12 bases left in between. CDR3 length: 14 amino acids. Germline CDR1 reads SQVTM; CDR2 reads ANQGSEA.

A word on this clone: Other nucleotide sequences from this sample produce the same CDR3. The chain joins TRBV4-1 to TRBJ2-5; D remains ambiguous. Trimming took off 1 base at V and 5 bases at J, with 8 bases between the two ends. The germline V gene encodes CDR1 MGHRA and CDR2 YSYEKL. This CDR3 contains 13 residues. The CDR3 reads CASSQVGRETQYF. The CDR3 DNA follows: TGCGCCAGCAGCCAAGTCGGTCGGGAGACCCAGTACTTC.